A selection of T cell receptor beta chains follows, all from one sample in a study of early T cells in non-severe SARS-CoV-2 infection. TCRdb analysed the 5' RACE reads with MiXCR anew, one entry per CDR3 protein. This table has 50,000 or so distinct CDR3 sequences, approximately 10% appearing once. The sequenced material came from whole blood. These receptors originate from an adult who was a healthcare worker with PCR-confirmed SARS-CoV-2 infection or an uninfected control (not recorded which). Both conserved end residues are part of each CDR3. The D gene is left open where the match is weak. Only part of the rows carry a size: once, few, many, or a class if the clone is expanded.

size	V	D	J	DNA	CDR3
-	TRBV9	TRBD2	TRBJ2-1	TGTGCCAGCAGCCCCCTGGGACTAGCGGGAGGAAATGAGCAGTTCTTC	CASSPLGLAGGNEQFF
-	TRBV27	-	TRBJ2-7	TGTGCCAGCAGTTTCCTTCCAACGACAGGAAGGGTTGGCGAGCAGTACTTC	CASSFLPTTGRVGEQYF
once	TRBV12-3/TRBV12-4	-	TRBJ2-3	TGTGCCAGCAGCCCCTCGGTAGGGAAAGATACGCAGTATTTT	CASSPSVGKDTQYF
-	TRBV11-2	TRBD2	TRBJ2-2	TGTGCCAGCAGCTTCGAAAGCGGGGGGTTCTGGACCGGGGAGCTGTTTTTT	CASSFESGGFWTGELFF
many	TRBV7-8	-	TRBJ1-3	TGTGCCAGCAGCTCCCGGGATCGCGGCTCTGGAAACACCATATATTTT	CASSSRDRGSGNTIYF
many	TRBV7-9	-	TRBJ1-2	TGTGCCAGCAGCTCCACCCGGGCGTTCCCGGGCGGCTACACCTTC	CASSSTRAFPGGYTF
few	TRBV7-6	-	TRBJ1-4	TGTGCCAGCAGCTTTTTCCGGTCCGGGACTGAAAAACTGTTTTTT	CASSFFRSGTEKLFF
many	TRBV6-2/TRBV6-3	TRBD2	TRBJ2-7	TGTGCCAGCAGCCCTAGCGGGAGTCGTTACGAGCAGTACTTC	CASSPSGSRYEQYF
medium-sized	TRBV20-1	TRBD1	TRBJ2-7	TGCAGTGCTAGGACCGGGACAGGAATTTCCTACGAGCAGTACTTC	CSARTGTGISYEQYF
-	TRBV7-8	-	TRBJ2-1	TGTGCCAGCAGCTTAGACCCAGGATACACCTGGGATGAGCAGTTCTTC	CASSLDPGYTWDEQFF
many	TRBV29-1	TRBD1	TRBJ2-3	TGCAGCGTTAGACAGGGAATTGCAGATACGCAGTATTTT	CSVRQGIADTQYF
many	TRBV30	TRBD1	TRBJ1-5	TGTGCCTGGAGTCCGGGACAGGGGCTTTTTCAGCCCCAGCATTTT	CAWSPGQGLFQPQHF
few	TRBV29-1	-	TRBJ2-4	TGCAGCGTTGAACTCTGGATTAACAAAAACATTCAGTACTTC	CSVELWINKNIQYF
many	TRBV25-1	-	TRBJ1-6	TGTGCCAGCAGTGAAGGACATACTTCACCCCTCCACTTT	CASSEGHTSPLHF
few	TRBV20-1	TRBD1	TRBJ1-2	TGCAGTGTTTCGATACCCGGGACAGGGGATGGCTACACCTTC	CSVSIPGTGDGYTF
many	TRBV28	TRBD1	TRBJ1-2	TGTGCCAGCACCATTGACAGGGGGCGAGTCTATGGCTACACCTTC	CASTIDRGRVYGYTF
-	TRBV29-1	-	TRBJ2-1	TGCAGCGTCCCCGCTTCAGGAGTGTACTACAATGAGCAGTTCTTC	CSVPASGVYYNEQFF
few	TRBV24-1	TRBD2	TRBJ2-1	TGTGCCACCAGTGATGCTCTAGCGGGCTCCTACAATGAGCAGTTCTTC	CATSDALAGSYNEQFF
-	TRBV11-2	-	TRBJ2-5	TGTGCCAGCAGCCAGGGGTCATTACAAGAGACCCAGTACTTC	CASSQGSLQETQYF
many	TRBV20-1	-	TRBJ2-7	TGCAGTGCTAGAGCTAGTTGGGGCGAGCAGTACTTC	CSARASWGEQYF
many	TRBV6-5	-	TRBJ1-2	TGTGCCAGCAGTTACAACGGTCGGGGTGGCTACACCTTC	CASSYNGRGGYTF
-	TRBV18	-	TRBJ2-7	TGTGCCAGCTCACCAATCCAGGGTATTATGTACGAGCAGTACTTC	CASSPIQGIMYEQYF
-	TRBV28	-	TRBJ2-7	TGTGCCAGCAGTTTAATCAGGGGCTACGAGCAGTACTTC	CASSLIRGYEQYF
many	TRBV10-3	TRBD1	TRBJ1-1	TGTGCCATCAGTGACAACAGGGGGTTCCTGAACACTGAAGCTTTCTTT	CAISDNRGFLNTEAFF
many	TRBV10-3	-	TRBJ2-3	TGTGCCATCAGTCCTGACAGGTGGGGGACAGATACGCAGTATTTT	CAISPDRWGTDTQYF
few	TRBV6-5	-	TRBJ1-2	TGTGCCAGCAGTTACTCATCGGGCAGCAGCTATGGCTACACCTTC	CASSYSSGSSYGYTF
-	TRBV5-4	-	TRBJ2-1	TGTGCCAGCAGCTTGGCCGGGCTAGCTCGGTCCAATGAGCAGTTCTTC	CASSLAGLARSNEQFF
-	TRBV6-2/TRBV6-3	-	TRBJ2-5	TGTGCCAGCAGTTACCCTAGGGACTTACTCCAAGAGACCCAGTACTTC	CASSYPRDLLQETQYF
-	TRBV10-3	-	TRBJ1-3	TGTGCCATCAGTGCCTTGGGCGGGAGCTCTGGAAACACCATATATTTT	CAISALGGSSGNTIYF
many	TRBV7-9	-	TRBJ2-2	TGTGCCAGCAGCTTAGCCGGGGGCAAGAAGACCGGGGAGCTGTTTTTT	CASSLAGGKKTGELFF
many	TRBV5-4	-	TRBJ2-1	TGTGCCAGCCTGGTGACCGGGTCGGGCCATAATGAGCAGTTCTTC	CASLVTGSGHNEQFF
many	TRBV12-3/TRBV12-4	-	TRBJ1-5	TGTGCCAGCAGTTTAGGAAGCAGGATACAAAATCAGCCCCAGCATTTT	CASSLGSRIQNQPQHF
-	TRBV7-6	-	TRBJ2-7	TGTGCCAGCAGCTTAGGAAAACTCTACGAGCAGTACTTC	CASSLGKLYEQYF